The sequence of this TCR beta chain was determined in a study of blood T cell repertoires in COVID-19. CDR3 length equals 13 residues. Germline values: CDR1 SGHRS, CDR2 YFSETQ. V gave up 4 bases and J gave up 9 bases, with 13 bases separating them. Sequencing was performed with immunoSEQ multiplex PCR; in TCRdb, only in-frame clones are kept and a portion is missing. The sample includes some 240,000 clones, 75% to 90% of them seen just once. The source is a man in his fifties or sixties who had recovered from COVID-19. The sample was peripheral blood. V and J are TRBV5-1 and TRBJ2-2, with a tentative D call TRBD2 (6 bases). CDR3 loop: CASSPSAGRELFF. The CDR3 coding sequence is TGCGCCAGCAGCCCCTCGGCGGGGAGGGAGCTGTTTTTT.